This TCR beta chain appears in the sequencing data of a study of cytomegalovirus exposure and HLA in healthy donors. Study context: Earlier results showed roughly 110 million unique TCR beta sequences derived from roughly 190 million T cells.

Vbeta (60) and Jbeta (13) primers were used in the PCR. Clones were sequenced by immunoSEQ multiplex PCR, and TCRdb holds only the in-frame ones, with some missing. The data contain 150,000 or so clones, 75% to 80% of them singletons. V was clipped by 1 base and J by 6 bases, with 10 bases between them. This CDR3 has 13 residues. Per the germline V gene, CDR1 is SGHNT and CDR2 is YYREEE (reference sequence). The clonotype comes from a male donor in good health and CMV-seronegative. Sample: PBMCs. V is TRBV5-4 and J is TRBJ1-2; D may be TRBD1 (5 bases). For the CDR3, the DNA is TGTGCCAGCAGCTTGCGGGAGGGGAATGGCTACACCTTC. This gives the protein CASSLREGNGYTF.